This T cell receptor (beta chain) appears in the sequencing data of a study of beta chain features in type 1 diabetes (dated by TCRdb to between 2018 and 2020). For context, the study as a whole: Patients and healthy donors did not differ in mean age, gender distribution, total cell number or subset yield. A total of 100 million to 110 million sorted cells were examined across all samples, and a strong correlation was observed between cell number per subset and RNA yield. The study compared the TCRB repertoires of sorted circulating CD4+ T cell subsets in recently diagnosed type 1 diabetes patients with those in matched healthy donors. Whereas all 30 or so donors provided naive and central memory subsets, regulatory and stem cell-like memory subsets were isolated from just 8 patients and roughly 8 healthy donors. What the research found in general, with its limitations: Fewer insertions and more nucleotide deletions at VDJ recombination sites were observed in patients with type 1 diabetes, implying thymic rearrangement abnormalities. PCR might favor shorter templates, but patient and control samples were amplified and corrected together, so any skew would affect both groups equally. Naive, central memory and regulatory TCRB repertoires appeared to be more alike among patients than among healthy donors. Because cDNA was sequenced instead of genomic DNA, activated cells with high expression could be over-represented, although the groups did not differ in activation or CD3 levels. Because small numbers of individuals were included in the HLA sub-analyses, any influence of HLA type on TCRB rearrangement was left unresolved. In all four CD4+ subsets, TCRB CDR3 length was moderately but significantly shorter in type 1 diabetes patients.

The junction carries 13 bases between V and J, which are trimmed by 2 bases and 5 bases respectively. As encoded in the germline V gene, CDR1 is ENHRY while CDR2 is SYGVKD. From its cysteine to its phenylalanine, the CDR3 spans 14 amino acids. Kept here is only the CDR3 DNA, which spans 42 bases and is read in frame from base 1. This clone was counted ten times or more. Its antigen target is currently unknown. No clone much larger than this one lies a single base away; base qualities are absent. A single peripheral blood draw of about 116 mL on average was collected from each donor into heparinised tubes. A BD FACSAria II and a panel including CD45RO, CCR7, CD25, CD127, CD95 and CD27 were used to sort naive, central memory, regulatory and stem cell-like memory CD4+ T cells. Purity was above 95% for every sorted population. Right away, PBMCs were isolated by Lymphoprep density gradient centrifugation and were stained directly, with no culture step. So that batch effects would be minimized, each experiment stained and sorted samples in pairs, pairing one healthy donor with one patient.

The entire isolated RNA was reverse transcribed using the High Capacity cDNA Reverse Transcription Kit, and thus expressed TCRB transcripts were sequenced. Naive, central memory and regulatory T cell samples underwent deep immunoSEQ sequencing, averaging about 3.57 million total reads per sample. Sorted cells were lysed in RLT buffer and RNA was extracted with DNase-treated RNeasy Micro or Mini kits, depending on cell number. Each cell subset was processed on its own to prevent cross-contamination, while patient and healthy donor samples were processed together. TCRB sequences were amplified from cDNA with the immunoSEQ multiplex PCR, producing 87-bp fragments spanning the CDR3 region. Amplicons were sequenced on the Illumina HiSeq platform. For the original study's pipeline: PCR bias was computationally corrected using synthetic template baselines, reads within Hamming distance 2 were collapsed, and singletons that could not be merged were discarded. Reads were aligned to IMGT to assign V, D and J genes, CDR3 length, and insertions or deletions at six rearrangement sites. Within each subset, clonotype counts were normalized to sorted cell number, and only after that were true diversity and Gini coefficients computed with the tcR R package. Repertoire sharing was quantified using the overlap coefficient calculated on TCRB nucleotide sequences. As a proxy for the pre-selection repertoire, out-of-frame TCRB sequences from naive cells were analyzed. In its TCRdb copy, this immuneACCESS table keeps in-frame sequences only and misses some clones. Where compared with another copy, unresolved V genes explain less than half of these, and the others have no known cause. For V, J and clone size, that table is used; D and trimming come from the DNA. This sample has under 950,000 clones in its table, and under 20% of those were observed once. Roughly 0.025% of the sample rests with the top ten.

Sequenced material: naive CD4+ T cells from blood. Explained via the paper, the cell subset or site label denotes: true naive CD4+ T cells. In this chain, TRBV10-3 is recombined with TRBJ2-7, with the D gene too uncertain to name. This clonotype was sampled from a woman aged 18-29 years in good health. The CDR3 region has the sequence CAISERRALDEQYF. In nucleotide form, the sequence is TGTGCCATCAGTGAGAGACGGGCGCTGGACGAGCAGTACTTC.